This is a list of T cell receptor beta chains from one sample in a study of vaccination and CD4 T cells after COVID-19. From the PCR reads, TCRdb called clonotypes with MiXCR, one entry per CDR3 protein. Seen here are around 10,000 distinct CDR3 sequences, roughly 62% observed once, and the top ten hold 20% to 30%. Antigens for these TCRs are unknown. Sequences were obtained from CD4+ T cells from blood, cultured in vitro. The origin of the receptors is a human donor who had recovered from COVID-19. Each CDR3 is given with its conserved first and last residue. A D gene is named only where the DNA matches it firmly. Expanded clones get a size class; other rows say once, few or many, or leave the size out.

>TRBJ2-3|.|TRBV7-9|.
CASSPTGHYITDTQYF
TGTGCCAGCAGCCCCACAGGACACTATATAACAGATACGCAGTATTTT
>TRBJ2-3|.|TRBV24-1|.
CATSEWGTPEGDTQYF
TGTGCCACCAGTGAGTGGGGGACTCCGGAGGGAGATACGCAGTATTTT
>TRBJ1-4|few|TRBV20-1|.
CSGYGNEKLFF
TGCAGTGGATACGGGAATGAAAAACTGTTTTTT
>TRBJ1-3|.|TRBV29-1|TRBD1
CSVRDRDRNTIYF
TGCAGCGTCCGGGACAGGGATCGAAACACCATATATTTT
>TRBJ1-2|few|TRBV30|TRBD1
CAWSPPGQYYGYTF
TGTGCCTGGAGCCCCCCGGGACAGTACTATGGCTACACCTTC
>TRBJ2-5|.|TRBV28|TRBD1
CASEGQGDEETQYF
TGTGCCTCCGAGGGACAGGGGGACGAGGAGACCCAGTACTTC
>TRBJ1-3|few|TRBV12-3/TRBV12-4|.
CASTLRGSYGNTIYF
TGTGCCAGCACCCTGAGGGGCAGTTACGGAAACACCATATATTTT
>TRBJ2-3|once|TRBV6-1|TRBD2
CASSTRGLAGADTQYF
TGTGCCAGCAGTACCCGGGGACTAGCGGGAGCAGATACGCAGTATTTT
>TRBJ2-3|.|TRBV7-8|TRBD2
CASSLSGMRTDTQYF
TGTGCCAGCAGCTTAAGCGGGATGAGGACAGATACGCAGTATTTT
>TRBJ1-5|.|TRBV5-6|.
CASSRGGSYSNQPQHF
TGTGCCAGCAGCCGGGGGGGGAGTTATAGCAATCAGCCCCAGCATTTT
>TRBJ1-5|few|TRBV7-9|.
CASSSLEGDQPQHF
TGTGCCAGCAGCTCCTTGGAGGGGGATCAGCCCCAGCATTTT
>TRBJ2-5|.|TRBV20-1|.
CSARGKETQYF
TGCAGTGCTCGAGGAAAAGAGACCCAGTACTTC
>TRBJ1-2|once|TRBV12-3/TRBV12-4|.
CASSSRGRGVHYGYTF
TGTGCCAGCAGCTCCCGGGGGAGGGGTGTGCACTATGGCTACACCTTC
>TRBJ2-7|.|TRBV30|.
CAWSALLRTYEQYF
TGTGCCTGGAGTGCGTTATTACGAACCTACGAGCAGTACTTC
>TRBJ1-2|.|TRBV20-1|.
CSARALGLNYGYTF
TGCAGTGCTAGAGCACTGGGCCTGAACTATGGCTACACCTTC
>TRBJ2-5|few|TRBV7-8|.
CASSLGRVGRKETQYF
TGTGCCAGCAGCTTAGGTAGGGTAGGCAGAAAAGAGACCCAGTACTTC
>TRBJ1-2|.|TRBV7-9|TRBD1
CASSRDRVGYGYTF
TGTGCCAGCAGCCGGGACAGGGTCGGCTATGGCTACACCTTC